This TCR beta chain comes out of a study of CD8 T cells in ankylosing spondylitis. General study points: Reportedly, disease-linked clones are significantly enriched in ankylosing spondylitis patients' matched synovial fluid. Among TCR beta sequences, a motif of under ten highly homologous variants appeared characteristic of ankylosing spondylitis blood.

This clonotype was picked up a small number of times. Its antigen is not known. Trimming pared 0 bases from V and 7 bases from J, leaving 16 bases between. The CDR3 is made up of 15 amino acids. Per germline, CDR1 GTSNPN and CDR2 SVGIG (reference sequence). In making TCR beta libraries, quantitative 5'-RACE with molecular barcodes was used. TCRdb called the 5' RACE reads again in MiXCR, with one record for every CDR3 protein. The sample yields more than 500,000 distinct CDR3 sequences, less than 6% seen once. This clonotype originated in a male donor with ankylosing spondylitis. This rearrangement joins TRBV30 to TRBJ2-1; D remains unclear. The sequenced material came from blood, either unsorted or a sorted T cell fraction (not recorded which). CDR3 nucleotides: TGTGCCTGGAGTGTACCTTTCCGGCGGCCAAATGAGCAGTTCTTC. Translation gives CAWSVPFRRPNEQFF.